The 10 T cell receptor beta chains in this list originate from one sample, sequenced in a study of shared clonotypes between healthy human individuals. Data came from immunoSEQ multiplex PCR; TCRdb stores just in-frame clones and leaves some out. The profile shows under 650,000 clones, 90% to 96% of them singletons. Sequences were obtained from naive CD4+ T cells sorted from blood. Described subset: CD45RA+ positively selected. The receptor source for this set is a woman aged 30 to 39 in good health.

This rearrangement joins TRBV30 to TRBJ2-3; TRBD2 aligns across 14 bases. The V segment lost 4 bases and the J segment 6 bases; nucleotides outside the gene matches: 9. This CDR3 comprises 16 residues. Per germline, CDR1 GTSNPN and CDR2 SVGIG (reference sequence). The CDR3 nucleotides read TGTGCCTGGAAACCCCGACTAGCGGGAGGGGCGGATACGCAGTATTTT. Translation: CAWKPRLAGGADTQYF.

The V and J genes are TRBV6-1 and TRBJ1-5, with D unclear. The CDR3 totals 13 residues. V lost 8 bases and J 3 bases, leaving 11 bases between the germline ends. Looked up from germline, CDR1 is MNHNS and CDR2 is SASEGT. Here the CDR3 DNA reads TGTGCCAGCTGGGCCCAACCCAATCAGCCCCAGCATTTT. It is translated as CASWAQPNQPQHF.

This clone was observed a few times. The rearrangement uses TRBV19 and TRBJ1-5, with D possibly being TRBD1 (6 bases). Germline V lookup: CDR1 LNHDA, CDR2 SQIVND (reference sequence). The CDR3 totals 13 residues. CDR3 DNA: TGTGCTACAGGGTTGTGGGGCAATCAGCCCCAGCATTTT. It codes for CATGLWGNQPQHF.

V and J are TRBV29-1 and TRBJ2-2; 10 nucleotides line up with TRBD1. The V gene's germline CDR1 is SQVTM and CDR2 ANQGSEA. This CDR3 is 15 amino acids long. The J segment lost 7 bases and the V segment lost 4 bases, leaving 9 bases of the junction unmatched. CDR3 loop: CSVVLRDRGHGELFF. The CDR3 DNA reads TGCAGCGTTGTACTCCGGGACAGGGGTCACGGGGAGCTGTTTTTT.

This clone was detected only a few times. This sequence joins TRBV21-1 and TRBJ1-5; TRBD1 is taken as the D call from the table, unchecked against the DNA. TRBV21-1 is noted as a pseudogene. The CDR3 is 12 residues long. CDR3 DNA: TGTGCCAGCAGCCCGACAGGACAGCCCCAGCATTTT. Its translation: CASSPTGQPQHF.

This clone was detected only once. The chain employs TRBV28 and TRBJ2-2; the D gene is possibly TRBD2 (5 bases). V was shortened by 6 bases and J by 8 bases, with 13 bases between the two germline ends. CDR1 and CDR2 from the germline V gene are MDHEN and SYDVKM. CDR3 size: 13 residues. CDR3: CASSLNPGGELFF. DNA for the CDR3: TGTGCCAGCAGCTTAAATCCGGGGGGGGAGCTGTTTTTT.

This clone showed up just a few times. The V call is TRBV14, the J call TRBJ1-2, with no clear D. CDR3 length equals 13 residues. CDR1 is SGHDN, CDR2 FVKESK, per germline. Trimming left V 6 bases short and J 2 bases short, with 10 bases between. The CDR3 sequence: CASSLTPNYGYTF. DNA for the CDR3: TGTGCCAGCAGTCTTACACCGAACTATGGCTACACCTTC.

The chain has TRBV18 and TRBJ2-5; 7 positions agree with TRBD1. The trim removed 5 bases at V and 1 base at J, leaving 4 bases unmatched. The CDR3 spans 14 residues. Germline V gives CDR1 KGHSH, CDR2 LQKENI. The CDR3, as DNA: TGTGCCAGCTCAAGCCAGGGGGTCCAAGAGACCCAGTACTTC. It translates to CASSSQGVQETQYF.

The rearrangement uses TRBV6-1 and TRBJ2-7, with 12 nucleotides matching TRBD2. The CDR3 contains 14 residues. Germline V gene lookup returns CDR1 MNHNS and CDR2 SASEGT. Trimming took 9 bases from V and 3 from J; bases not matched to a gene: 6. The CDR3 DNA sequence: TGTGCCAGTACACCGGGACTAGCGGGCTACGAGCAGTACTTC. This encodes CASTPGLAGYEQYF.

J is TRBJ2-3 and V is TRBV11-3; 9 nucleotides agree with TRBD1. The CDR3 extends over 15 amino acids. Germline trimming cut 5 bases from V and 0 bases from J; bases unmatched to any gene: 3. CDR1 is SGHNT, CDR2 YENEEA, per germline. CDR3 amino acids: CASSTGQGSTDTQYF. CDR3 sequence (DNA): TGTGCCAGCAGCACGGGACAGGGAAGCACAGATACGCAGTATTTT.